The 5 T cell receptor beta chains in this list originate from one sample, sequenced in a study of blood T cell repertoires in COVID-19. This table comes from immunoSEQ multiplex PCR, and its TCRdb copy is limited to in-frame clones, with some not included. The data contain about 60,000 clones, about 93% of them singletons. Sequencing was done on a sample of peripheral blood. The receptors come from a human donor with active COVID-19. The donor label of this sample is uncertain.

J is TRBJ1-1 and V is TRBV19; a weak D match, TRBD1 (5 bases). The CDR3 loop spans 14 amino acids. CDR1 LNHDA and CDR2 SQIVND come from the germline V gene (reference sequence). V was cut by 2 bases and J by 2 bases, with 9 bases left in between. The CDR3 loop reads CASSIKGLNTEAFF. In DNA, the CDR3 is TGTGCCAGTAGTATAAAGGGACTTAACACTGAAGCTTTCTTT.

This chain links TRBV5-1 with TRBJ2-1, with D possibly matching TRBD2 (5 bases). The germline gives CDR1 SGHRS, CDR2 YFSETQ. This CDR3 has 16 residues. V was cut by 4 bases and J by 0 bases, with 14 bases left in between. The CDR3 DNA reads TGCGCCAGCAGCCTTGGAGGATCCCGCTCCTACAATGAGCAGTTCTTC. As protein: CASSLGGSRSYNEQFF. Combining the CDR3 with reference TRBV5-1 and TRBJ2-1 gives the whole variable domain KAGVTQTPRYLIKTRGQQVTLSCSPISGHRSVSWYQQTPGQGLQFLFEYFSETQRNKGNFPGRFSGRQFSNSRSEMNVSTLELGDSALYLCASSLGGSRSYNEQFFGPGTRLTVL.

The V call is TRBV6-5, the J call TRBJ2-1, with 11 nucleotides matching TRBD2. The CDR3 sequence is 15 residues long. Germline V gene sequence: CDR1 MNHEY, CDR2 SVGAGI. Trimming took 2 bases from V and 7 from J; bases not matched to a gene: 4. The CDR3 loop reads CASSYVSSGRNEQFF. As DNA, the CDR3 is TGTGCCAGCAGTTACGTGTCTAGCGGGAGGAATGAGCAGTTCTTC.

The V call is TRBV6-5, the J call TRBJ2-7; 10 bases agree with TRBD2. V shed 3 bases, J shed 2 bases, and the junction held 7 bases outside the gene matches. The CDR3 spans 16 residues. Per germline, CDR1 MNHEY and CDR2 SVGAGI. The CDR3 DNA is TGTGCCAGCAGTTATTCCGGACTAGCGGTTACCTACGAGCAGTACTTC. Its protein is CASSYSGLAVTYEQYF.

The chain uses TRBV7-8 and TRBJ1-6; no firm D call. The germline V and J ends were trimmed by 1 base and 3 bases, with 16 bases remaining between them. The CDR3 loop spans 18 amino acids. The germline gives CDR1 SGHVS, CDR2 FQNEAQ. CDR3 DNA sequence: TGTGCCAGCAGCTTAGAGACGAGGTCGGCCCTCTATAATTCACCCCTCCACTTT. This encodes CASSLETRSALYNSPLHF.